This T cell receptor beta chain was obtained from a study of CD4 T cells in relation to SARS-CoV-2 and coronaviruses. Study-level information: ViraFEST: approximately 10-day antigen culture of PBMCs, then TCR beta CDR3 sequencing.

Some clones are missing from TCRdb's copy, which holds only in-frame ones; the method was immunoSEQ multiplex PCR. Altogether about 43,000 clones are present, about four fifths being singletons, with the ten largest covering over 1.1%. Sorted naive or memory CD4+ cells met CEF peptides for 9 to 11 days. The germline V gene has CDR1 SGHTA and CDR2 FQGNSA. V was trimmed by 4 bases and J by 5 bases, leaving 15 bases between them. The CDR3 loop spans 15 amino acids. Comment on this clone: Its antigen is unidentified.

The origin of this receptor is an adult with COVID-19. Sequencing was performed on naive CD4+ T cells from PBMCs, cultured in vitro. Documented subset: naive CD4+ T cells isolated by negative enrichment. The V call is TRBV7-2, the J call TRBJ1-3; no reliable D call. CDR3 region: CASSSNPLARNTIYF. The CDR3 coding sequence is TGTGCCAGCAGCTCCAACCCCTTAGCGAGAAACACCATATATTTT.